A selection of T cell receptor beta chains follows, all from one sample in a study of OX40 agonist ivuxolimab in advanced cancers. Some clones are missing from TCRdb's copy, which holds only in-frame ones; the method was immunoSEQ multiplex PCR. The sample consists of about 45,000 clones, around four fifths of them appearing once. Sequenced here: CD4+ or CD8+ T cells sorted from blood, sampled in a trial of the OX40 agonist ivuxolimab. The source of these receptors is an adult with an advanced solid tumor such as melanoma, head and neck, liver or kidney cancer. Each CDR3 is given with its conserved first and last residue. The order of the fields is CDR3 length, J gene, D gene, clone size, V gene, CDR3 protein, CDR3 DNA. The D gene is left open where the match is weak. Clone sizes are given selectively: once, few, many, or a class where the clone is expanded.

13 | TRBJ2-5 | . | . | TRBV5-4 | CASSLNYQETQYF | TGTGCCAGCAGCTTGAACTACCAAGAGACCCAGTACTTC
16 | TRBJ2-3 | TRBD2 | . | TRBV9 | CASSVEASGSTDTQYF | TGTGCCAGCAGCGTAGAGGCCAGCGGGAGTACAGATACGCAGTATTTT
14 | TRBJ1-2 | . | . | TRBV19 | CASSLGGDTSGYTF | TGTGCCAGTAGTCTCGGGGGGGACACATCAGGCTACACCTTC
15 | TRBJ2-5 | TRBD2 | once | TRBV7-9 | CASSPSGRGEETQYF | TGTGCCAGCAGCCCTAGCGGGAGGGGAGAAGAGACCCAGTACTTC
14 | TRBJ1-2 | TRBD1 | once | TRBV28 | CASSLGTGGAGYTF | TGTGCCAGCAGTTTAGGGACAGGGGGCGCGGGCTACACCTTC
16 | TRBJ1-1 | TRBD1 | . | TRBV13 | CASSPGGNLGNAEAFF | TGTGCCAGCAGCCCAGGGGGCAATTTAGGAAACGCTGAAGCTTTCTTT
16 | TRBJ2-4 | . | . | TRBV15 | CATSRDRALRGDIQYF | TGTGCCACCAGCAGAGATAGAGCCTTAAGGGGAGACATTCAGTACTTC
15 | TRBJ1-5 | . | . | TRBV4-1 | CASSQRTGGNQPQHF | TGCGCCAGCAGCCAAAGGACCGGGGGCAATCAGCCCCAGCATTTT
17 | TRBJ1-3 | . | . | TRBV9 | CASSSGERLYSGNTIYF | TGTGCCAGCAGCAGCGGGGAACGACTTTACTCTGGAAACACCATATATTTT
14 | TRBJ2-2 | TRBD2 | . | TRBV9 | CASSWGLAGRELFF | TGTGCCAGCAGCTGGGGACTAGCGGGTCGGGAGCTGTTTTTT
13 | TRBJ1-2 | . | . | TRBV19 | CASSMGGFYGYTF | TGTGCCAGTAGTATGGGCGGATTCTATGGCTACACCTTC
15 | TRBJ1-1 | TRBD1 | few | TRBV28 | CASSLPTGGVTEAFF | TGTGCCAGCAGTTTGCCCACAGGGGGGGTCACTGAAGCTTTCTTT
14 | TRBJ2-1 | TRBD2 | . | TRBV6-1 | CASRAGRKVDEQFF | TGTGCCAGCAGAGCGGGACGGAAAGTAGATGAGCAGTTCTTC
16 | TRBJ2-7 | . | . | TRBV10-3 | CAISEEGGALAYEQYF | TGTGCCATCAGTGAGGAGGGGGGGGCCTTAGCCTACGAGCAGTACTTC
15 | TRBJ2-1 | . | . | TRBV28 | CASSLGESSYNEQFF | TGTGCCAGCAGTTTAGGTGAGAGCTCCTACAATGAGCAGTTCTTC
13 | TRBJ2-7 | . | once | TRBV5-6 | CASSFGEKYEQYF | TGTGCCAGCAGCTTTGGGGAGAAATACGAGCAGTACTTC
17 | TRBJ1-5 | TRBD1 | . | TRBV28 | CASSLGGTAISNQPQHF | TGTGCCAGCAGTTTAGGGGGGACAGCGATTAGCAATCAGCCCCAGCATTTT
15 | TRBJ2-1 | TRBD2 | . | TRBV6-5 | CASSYWLAGYNEQFF | TGTGCCAGCAGTTACTGGCTAGCGGGCTACAATGAGCAGTTCTTC
11 | TRBJ2-1 | . | . | TRBV28 | CASSWGQEQFF | TGTGCCAGCAGCTGGGGGCAGGAGCAGTTCTTC
13 | TRBJ1-1 | . | . | TRBV2 | CASSEAYRTEAFF | TGTGCCAGCAGTGAGGCTTACAGGACTGAAGCTTTCTTT
14 | TRBJ2-2 | . | . | TRBV2 | CASKYATDTGELFF | TGTGCCAGCAAGTACGCGACGGACACCGGGGAGCTGTTTTTT
14 | TRBJ2-5 | . | . | TRBV11-2 | CASSATTGGETQYF | TGTGCCAGCAGCGCCACGACAGGCGGGGAAACCCAGTACTTC
12 | TRBJ1-1 | . | . | TRBV30 | CAWTTSGEEAFF | TGTGCCTGGACAACATCAGGGGAAGAAGCTTTCTTT
15 | TRBJ2-3 | TRBD2 | . | TRBV13 | CASSSTSGETDTQYF | TGTGCCAGCAGCTCGACTAGCGGGGAGACAGATACGCAGTATTTT
13 | TRBJ2-7 | . | medium-sized | TRBV29-1 | CSGAGTVPYEQYF | TGCAGCGGTGCCGGGACGGTACCCTACGAGCAGTACTTC
14 | TRBJ2-6 | . | . | TRBV5-6 | CASSAGGGANVLTF | TGTGCCAGCAGCGCCGGAGGGGGGGCCAACGTCCTGACTTTC
14 | TRBJ2-7 | . | few | TRBV11-2 | CASSLEWGNYEQYF | TGTGCCAGCAGCTTAGAGTGGGGGAACTACGAGCAGTACTTC
10 | TRBJ1-4 | . | . | TRBV19 | CATYLGKLFF | TGTGCCACATATTTGGGAAAACTGTTTTTT
14 | TRBJ2-7 | TRBD2 | . | TRBV19 | CASSIGGRGYEQYF | TGTGCCAGTAGTATAGGCGGGAGGGGTTACGAGCAGTACTTC
15 | TRBJ2-2 | TRBD1 | . | TRBV11-3 | CASSEGTGGTGELFF | TGTGCCAGCAGCGAAGGGACAGGGGGCACCGGGGAGCTGTTTTTT
14 | TRBJ2-2 | . | . | TRBV2 | CASSVGIWTGELFF | TGTGCCAGCAGTGTAGGGATTTGGACCGGGGAGCTGTTTTTT
11 | TRBJ1-2 | . | . | TRBV29-1 | CSVAGLVGYTF | TGCAGCGTCGCAGGGCTAGTTGGCTACACCTTC
15 | TRBJ1-2 | TRBD1 | . | TRBV11-2 | CASSPRQGVLNGYTF | TGTGCCAGCAGCCCAAGACAGGGGGTTCTTAATGGCTACACCTTC
14 | TRBJ2-2 | . | once | TRBV2 | CASGPDQNTGELFF | TGTGCCAGCGGCCCCGACCAGAACACCGGGGAGCTGTTTTTT
13 | TRBJ2-7 | TRBD2 | . | TRBV30 | CAWSPAGGHEQYF | TGTGCCTGGAGTCCTGCGGGGGGCCACGAGCAGTACTTC
15 | TRBJ2-1 | . | . | TRBV4-3 | CASTRTRSSYNEQFF | TGCGCCAGCACGCGGACTCGGAGCTCCTACAATGAGCAGTTCTTC
14 | TRBJ2-7 | TRBD2 | . | TRBV4-1 | CASSLLADIYEQYF | TGCGCCAGCAGCCTACTAGCGGACATCTACGAGCAGTACTTC
13 | TRBJ1-4 | . | . | TRBV15 | CATSFWGNEKLFF | TGTGCCACCAGCTTTTGGGGGAATGAAAAACTGTTTTTT
15 | TRBJ1-2 | TRBD1 | medium-sized | TRBV6-1 | CASRPGQGPNYGYTF | TGTGCCAGCAGACCGGGACAGGGGCCCAACTATGGCTACACCTTC
13 | TRBJ2-7 | TRBD1 | . | TRBV5-6 | CASKGTGVFEQYF | TGTGCCAGTAAAGGGACAGGGGTCTTCGAGCAGTACTTC
18 | TRBJ2-7 | . | . | TRBV4-3 | CASSQDRQIAGWVYEQYF | TGCGCCAGCAGCCAAGATCGACAGATCGCCGGTTGGGTCTACGAGCAGTACTTC
16 | TRBJ2-7 | TRBD1 | once | TRBV5-4 | CASSLGTGTGVHEQYF | TGTGCCAGCAGCTTGGGGACCGGGACAGGGGTCCACGAGCAGTACTTC
14 | TRBJ1-1 | . | . | TRBV13 | CASSYERGNTEAFF | TGTGCCAGCAGCTACGAAAGGGGGAACACTGAAGCTTTCTTT
13 | TRBJ2-2 | . | . | TRBV19 | CASSPSLTGELFF | TGTGCCAGTAGTCCCAGCTTGACCGGGGAGCTGTTTTTT
14 | TRBJ2-2 | . | . | TRBV7-9 | CASSSGGKGGELFF | TGTGCCAGCAGCTCCGGCGGGAAGGGCGGGGAGCTGTTTTTT
15 | TRBJ2-5 | . | . | TRBV7-3 | CASSLTLGKQETQYF | TGTGCCAGCAGCTTAACCTTGGGGAAGCAAGAGACCCAGTACTTC
16 | TRBJ2-5 | TRBD1 | . | TRBV28 | CASRPRQGAWGETQYF | TGTGCCAGCAGACCTCGACAGGGGGCGTGGGGAGAGACCCAGTACTTC
13 | TRBJ2-1 | . | . | TRBV11-2 | CASSSLPGDEQFF | TGTGCCAGCAGCTCACTTCCTGGCGATGAGCAGTTCTTC
15 | TRBJ2-1 | TRBD2 | . | TRBV5-1 | CASSSPGTSKYEQFF | TGCGCCAGCAGCTCCCCCGGGACTAGCAAATATGAGCAGTTCTTC
16 | TRBJ2-1 | TRBD1 | . | TRBV6-5 | CASSWAGTEGPIEQFF | TGTGCCAGCAGTTGGGCCGGGACAGAAGGTCCCATTGAGCAGTTCTTC
15 | TRBJ2-3 | . | . | TRBV27 | CASSLERDRLDTQYF | TGTGCCAGCAGTTTAGAAAGGGACCGCCTGGATACGCAGTATTTT
13 | TRBJ2-2 | . | . | TRBV7-8 | CASSFGGTGELFF | TGTGCCAGCAGCTTTGGGGGCACCGGGGAGCTGTTTTTT
13 | TRBJ1-3 | . | . | TRBV18 | CASSQDGKNTIYF | TGTGCCAGCTCACAGGACGGGAAAAACACCATATATTTT
13 | TRBJ1-1 | . | . | TRBV10-3 | CAIQGGSDPEAFF | TGTGCCATTCAAGGGGGGTCCGACCCTGAAGCTTTCTTT